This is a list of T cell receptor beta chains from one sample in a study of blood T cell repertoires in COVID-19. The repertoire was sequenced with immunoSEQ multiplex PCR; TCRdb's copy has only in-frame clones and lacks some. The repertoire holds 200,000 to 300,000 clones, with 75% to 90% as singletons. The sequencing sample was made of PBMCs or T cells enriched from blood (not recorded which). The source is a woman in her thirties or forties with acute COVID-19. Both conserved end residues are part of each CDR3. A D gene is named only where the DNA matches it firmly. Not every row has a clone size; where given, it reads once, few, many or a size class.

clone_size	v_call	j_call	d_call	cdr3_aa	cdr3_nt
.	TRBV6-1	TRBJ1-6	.	CASSEGRPLHF	TGTGCCAGCAGTGAAGGGAGACCCCTCCACTTT
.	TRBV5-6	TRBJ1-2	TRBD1	CASSLIKRTGGDGYTF	TGTGCCAGCAGCTTAATTAAGAGGACAGGGGGCGATGGCTACACCTTC
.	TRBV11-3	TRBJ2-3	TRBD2	CASSSGPSGRGDTQYF	TGTGCCAGCAGCTCAGGTCCTAGCGGGAGGGGTGATACGCAGTATTTT
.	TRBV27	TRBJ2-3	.	CASSLAYREVFSTDTQYF	TGTGCCAGCAGTTTAGCTTACAGGGAAGTCTTCAGCACAGATACGCAGTATTTT
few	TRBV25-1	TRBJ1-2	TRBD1	CASSANRGRTYGYTF	TGTGCCAGCAGTGCAAACAGGGGGCGTACCTATGGCTACACCTTC
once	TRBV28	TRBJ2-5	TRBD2	CASRGGLAGIQYF	TGTGCCAGCAGGGGAGGACTAGCGGGAATCCAGTACTTC
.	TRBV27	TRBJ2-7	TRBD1	CASSLSRGTGEIVNEQYF	TGTGCCAGCAGTTTATCCCGAGGGACAGGGGAAATTGTCAACGAGCAGTACTTC
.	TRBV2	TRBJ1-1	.	CASSYRAMNTEAFF	TGTGCCAGCAGTTACAGGGCTATGAACACTGAAGCTTTCTTT
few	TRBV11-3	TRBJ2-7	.	CASSLTTEPFKQYF	TGTGCCAGCAGCTTAACGACGGAGCCGTTTAAGCAGTACTTC
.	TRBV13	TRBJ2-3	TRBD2	CASSQIGLAGATDTQYF	TGTGCCAGCAGCCAGATCGGACTAGCGGGAGCAACAGATACGCAGTATTTT
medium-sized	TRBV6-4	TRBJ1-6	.	CASSVTGSNSPLHF	TGTGCCAGCAGTGTAACAGGTTCAAATTCACCCCTCCACTTT
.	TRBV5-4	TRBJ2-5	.	CASSLAGVETQYF	TGTGCCAGCAGCTTGGCGGGGGTAGAGACCCAGTACTTC
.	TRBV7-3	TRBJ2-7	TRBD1	CASSLGDSSEQYF	TGTGCCAGCAGCTTAGGGGACAGTTCCGAGCAGTACTTC
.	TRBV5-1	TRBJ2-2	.	CASSRDSPTSGELFF	TGCGCCAGCAGCCGTGACTCTCCCACGTCCGGGGAGCTGTTTTTT
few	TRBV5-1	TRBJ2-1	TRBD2	CASSYLGLAGVYNEQFF	TGCGCCAGCAGCTACCTGGGACTAGCGGGAGTCTACAATGAGCAGTTCTTC
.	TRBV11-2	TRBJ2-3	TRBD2	CASSPGGGITDTQYF	TGTGCCAGCAGCCCGGGGGGGGGAATCACAGATACGCAGTATTTT
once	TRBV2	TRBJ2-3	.	CASSETRSGFDTQYF	TGTGCCAGCAGTGAAACAAGGAGTGGCTTCGATACGCAGTATTTT
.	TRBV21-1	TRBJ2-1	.	CASSNGGQGAEFF	TGTGCCAGCAGCAATGGGGGACAGGGTGCAGAGTTCTTC
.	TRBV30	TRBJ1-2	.	CAWSVRGRNYGYTF	TGTGCCTGGAGTGTAAGGGGCAGAAACTATGGCTACACCTTC
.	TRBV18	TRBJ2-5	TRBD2	CASSQTSAQETQYF	TGTGCCAGCTCACAGACTAGCGCCCAAGAGACCCAGTACTTC
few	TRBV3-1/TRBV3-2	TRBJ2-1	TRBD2	CASSPRAAGGPWQFF	TGTGCCAGCAGCCCCCGGGCAGCGGGAGGGCCTTGGCAGTTCTTC
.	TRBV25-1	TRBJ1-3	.	CASSDPQAFSGNTIYF	TGTGCCAGCAGTGATCCCCAGGCATTCTCTGGAAACACCATATATTTT
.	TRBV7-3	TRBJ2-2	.	CASSPVATGELFF	TGTGCCAGCAGCCCGGTAGCGACCGGGGAGCTGTTTTTT
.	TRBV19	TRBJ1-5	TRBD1	CASSIDLDRAQPQHF	TGTGCCAGTAGTATAGACCTGGACAGGGCTCAGCCCCAGCATTTT
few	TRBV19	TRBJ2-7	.	CASSPTGIAVEQYF	TGTGCCAGTAGTCCAACGGGAATAGCAGTCGAGCAGTACTTC
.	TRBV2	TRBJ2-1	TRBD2	CASSDPSGKSSASFNEQFF	TGTGCCAGCAGTGACCCTAGCGGGAAGTCCTCCGCTTCGTTTAATGAGCAGTTCTTC
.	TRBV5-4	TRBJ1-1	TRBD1	CASSRGQGLGTEAFF	TGTGCCAGCAGCAGGGGACAGGGGCTAGGCACTGAAGCTTTCTTT
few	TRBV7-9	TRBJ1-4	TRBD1	CASSSDRGQDEKLFF	TGTGCCAGCAGCTCGGACAGGGGGCAGGATGAAAAACTGTTTTTT
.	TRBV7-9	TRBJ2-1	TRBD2	CASSFVPGLAGSGEQFF	TGTGCCAGCAGCTTCGTCCCGGGACTAGCGGGATCCGGCGAGCAGTTCTTC
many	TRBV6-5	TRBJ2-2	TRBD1	CASSYSGTGSGELFF	TGTGCCAGCAGTTACTCAGGGACAGGGTCCGGGGAGCTGTTTTTT